This T cell receptor (beta chain) is from a study of spatial heterogeneity in lung cancer. For the study at large: Averaged across combinations, each unique TCR and UMI pairing appeared more than ten times in raw reads, which were uncorrected.

V shed 7 bases and J shed 1 base, with 14 bases lying between them. CDR1 and CDR2 (germline): SGHRS, YFSETQ. CDR3 length: 14 residues. Documented time point: sample taken at primary tumor resection. Whole RNA obtained from tumor, nontumor lung or frozen PBMC underwent sequencing without sorting. This clonotype was observed at least ten times. TCRdb fed the 5' RACE reads into MiXCR, producing one record per CDR3 protein. The profile covers around 75,000 distinct CDR3 sequences, with 13% appearing a single time and 5.5% to 7.5% taken by the ten largest. The material sequenced was PBMCs, taken at surgery. The sequence was collected from a male donor with early-stage non-small cell lung cancer. This chain uses TRBV5-1 with TRBJ2-5; D assignment may be TRBD1 or TRBD2 (5 bases each). CDR3: CASFLPGTQETQYF. CDR3 coding DNA: TGCGCCAGCTTCCTCCCGGGGACCCAAGAGACCCAGTACTTC.